These 11 T cell receptor beta chains were all obtained from the same sample, sequenced in a study of blood T cells in healthy people across ages. Then a second PCR, running about 7 to 11 cycles, was carried out with a sample-barcoded 5' primer and a J-beta primer mix. Via MiXCR, TCRdb re-called the 5' RACE reads, giving one row per CDR3 protein. This sample has about 830,000 distinct CDR3 sequences; around 62% occur once, and the top ten carry about 27%. Specimen: blood. The source of these receptors is a man aged 25-45 years in good health.

The chain uses TRBV7-8 and TRBJ2-1, with D perhaps matching TRBD1 (5 bases). Germline V lookup: CDR1 SGHVS, CDR2 FQNEAQ. Trimming shortened V by 5 bases and J by 9 bases, and 17 bases separated the two germline ends. The CDR3 has 14 residues. The CDR3 spells CASSTRVADSEQFF. The CDR3 nucleotides are TGTGCCAGCAGCACCCGGGTGGCAGACAGTGAGCAGTTCTTC.

The chain is built from TRBV29-1 and TRBJ2-7, with 7 bases aligning to TRBD1. V lost 6 bases to trimming and J lost 2 bases; unmatched junction nucleotides: 4. Germline-derived CDR1 and CDR2 are SQVTM and ANQGSEA. CDR3 length: 12 residues. Here the CDR3 DNA reads TGCAGCGTGTGGACAGGCGCCTACGAGCAGTACTTC. Protein: CSVWTGAYEQYF.

This chain joins TRBV4-3 and TRBJ2-7, with TRBD2 identical over 8 bases. CDR3 length equals 16 residues. Germline CDR1 and CDR2: LGHNA and YSLEER. With 1 base clipped from V and 0 bases from J, the junction kept 5 bases outside the gene matches. CDR3 DNA: TGCGCCAGCAGCCAAGGGTCGGGGGGGAGCTCCTACGAGCAGTACTTC. This sequence encodes CASSQGSGGSSYEQYF.

This clonotype was observed a few times. V gene TRBV4-2 combines with J gene TRBJ2-1; tentatively, D is TRBD1 or TRBD2 (5 bases each). CDR3 length: 17 residues. Germline V gene sequence: CDR1 LGHNA, CDR2 YNFKEQ. Between the trimmed V and J ends, which lost 1 base and 0 bases, there was a span of 13 bases. CDR3: CASSQAQGRISYNEQFF. CDR3 coding DNA: TGTGCCAGCAGCCAAGCCCAGGGACGGATCTCCTACAATGAGCAGTTCTTC.

The chain recombines TRBV7-8 with TRBJ1-2; D not resolved. Germline CDR1 SGHVS, CDR2 FQNEAQ. V was trimmed by 1 base and J by 3 bases, leaving 6 bases between them. This CDR3 spans 13 amino acids. The CDR3 DNA reads as TGTGCCAGCAGCTTAGAGCAGCACTATGGCTACACCTTC. Amino acids: CASSLEQHYGYTF.

The V and J genes are TRBV12-3 or TRBV12-4 and TRBJ1-5; D is unresolved. V was shortened by 7 bases and J by 6 bases, with 22 bases between the two germline ends. The CDR3 has 16 residues. This CDR3 reads CASTPGGEGTIQPQHF. In DNA, the CDR3 is TGTGCCAGCACCCCGGGAGGCGAGGGTACAATTCAGCCCCAGCATTTT.

Note on this clonotype: Germline is not matched at one junction end, which may reflect a read error. The J gene is TRBJ1-1, the V gene TRBV5-1, with D hard to call. There are 13 residues in the CDR3. Looked up from germline, CDR1 is SGHRS and CDR2 is YFSETQ. The CDR3 spells CAGSLSRNTEAFF. The CDR3 nucleotides are TGCGCCGGCAGCTTGTCAAGGAACACTGAAGCTTTCTTT.

This clonotype was observed a single time. The V and J genes are TRBV6-2 or TRBV6-3 and TRBJ2-3, with 8 bases identical to TRBD1. This CDR3 comprises 16 residues. V was pared by 0 bases and J by 3 bases, with 5 bases of the junction left unmatched. The germline V gene encodes CDR1 MNHEY and CDR2 SVGEGT. The CDR3 bases are TGTGCCAGCAGTTACTCGAGACGGACAGGGACAGATACGCAGTATTTT. Translating gives CASSYSRRTGTDTQYF.

The chain carries TRBV4-2 and TRBJ2-5, with 9 bases fitting TRBD1. The J call may be mistaken, given a closer DNA end match to TRBJ2-7. This CDR3 spans 15 amino acids. Germline V gives CDR1 LGHNA, CDR2 YNFKEQ. The CDR3 DNA follows: TGTGCCAGCAGCCAAGAATGGACAGGGGAGCCCGAGCAGTACTTC. It specifies CASSQEWTGEPEQYF.

The rearrangement links TRBV7-9 to TRBJ1-2; 7 bases align to TRBD1. V shed 3 bases and J 6 bases; nucleotides not matched to a gene: 10. Germline-derived CDR1 and CDR2 are SEHNR and FQNEAQ (reference sequence). This CDR3 has 15 residues. The CDR3 nucleotides read TGTGCCAGCAGCTTCACCAGCGGGACAGATAATGGCTACACCTTC. As protein: CASSFTSGTDNGYTF.

This sequence joins TRBV7-2 and TRBJ2-5; D is undetermined. The CDR3 consists of 13 residues. Germline CDR1 reads SGHTA; CDR2 reads FQGNSA. V was trimmed by 3 bases and J by 7 bases, leaving 12 bases between them. The CDR3 DNA sequence: TGTGCCAGCAGCTTCCCGGTCCCGCCGACCCAGTACTTC. It is translated as CASSFPVPPTQYF.